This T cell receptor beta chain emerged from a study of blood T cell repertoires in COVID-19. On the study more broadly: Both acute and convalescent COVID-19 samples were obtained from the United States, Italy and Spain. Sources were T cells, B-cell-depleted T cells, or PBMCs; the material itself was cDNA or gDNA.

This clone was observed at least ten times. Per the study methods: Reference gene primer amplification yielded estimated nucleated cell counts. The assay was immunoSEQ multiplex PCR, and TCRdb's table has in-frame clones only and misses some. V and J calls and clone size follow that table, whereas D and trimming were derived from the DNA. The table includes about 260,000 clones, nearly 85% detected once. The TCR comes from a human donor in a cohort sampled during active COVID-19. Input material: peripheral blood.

In DNA form, the CDR3 reads TGCGCCAGCAGCCAACCACAGGGGACCTACGAGCAGTACTTC. Translation: CASSQPQGTYEQYF. V and J are TRBV4-3 and TRBJ2-7; TRBD1 matches at 7 bases. The CDR3 covers 14 residues. The germline V gene has CDR1 LGHNA and CDR2 YSLEER. J lost 2 bases, V lost 2 bases, and 3 bases had no gene match.